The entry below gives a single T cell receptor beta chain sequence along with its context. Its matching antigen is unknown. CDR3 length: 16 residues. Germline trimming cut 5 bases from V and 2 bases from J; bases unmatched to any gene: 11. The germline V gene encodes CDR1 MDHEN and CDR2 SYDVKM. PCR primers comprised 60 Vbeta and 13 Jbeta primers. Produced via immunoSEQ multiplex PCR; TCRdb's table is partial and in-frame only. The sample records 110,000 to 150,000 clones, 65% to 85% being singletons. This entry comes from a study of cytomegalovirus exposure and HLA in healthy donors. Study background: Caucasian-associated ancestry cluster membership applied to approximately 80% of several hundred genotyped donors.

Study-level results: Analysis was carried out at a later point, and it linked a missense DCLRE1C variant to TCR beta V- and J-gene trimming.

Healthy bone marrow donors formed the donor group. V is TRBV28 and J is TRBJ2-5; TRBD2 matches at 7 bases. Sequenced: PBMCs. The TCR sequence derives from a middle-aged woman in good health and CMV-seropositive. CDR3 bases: TGTGCCAGCAGTCTAGCTGGTGGGGGAGGGCAAGAGACCCAGTACTTC. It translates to CASSLAGGGGQETQYF. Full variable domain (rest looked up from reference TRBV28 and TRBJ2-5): DVKVTQSSRYLVKRTGEKVFLECVQDMDHENMFWYRQDPGLGLRLIYFSYDVKMKEKGDIPEGYSVSREKKERFSLILESASTNQTSMYLCASSLAGGGGQETQYFGPGTRLLVL.